The 32 T cell receptor beta chains below were found in one sample sequenced in a study of cytomegalovirus exposure and HLA in healthy donors. Amplification used 60 Vbeta primers and 13 Jbeta primers. Assay used: immunoSEQ multiplex PCR; TCRdb lists only in-frame clones, some missing. Among about 140,000 clones listed, around 75% were seen once. The material sequenced was PBMCs. The receptors derive from a woman aged 25-40 years in good health and CMV-seronegative.

The V call is TRBV2, the J call TRBJ2-2; D is undetermined. The CDR3 runs to 12 residues. V dropped 7 bases and J dropped 8 bases, with 11 bases sitting between them. Per germline, CDR1 SNHLY and CDR2 FYNNEI. The CDR3 coding sequence is TGTGCCAGCAACCAGATGAGGGGGGAGCTGTTTTTT. Protein product: CASNQMRGELFF.

This chain uses TRBV5-8 with TRBJ2-1, with a tentative D call TRBD2 (5 bases). The germline V and J ends were trimmed by 0 bases and 0 bases, with 16 bases remaining between them. CDR3 length: 18 residues. Germline CDR1 and CDR2: SGHTS and YDEGEE. CDR3 nucleotide sequence: TGTGCCAGCAGCTTGGCCGGGTCTTCGGGGAGCTCCTACAATGAGCAGTTCTTC. Protein sequence: CASSLAGSSGSSYNEQFF. Combining the CDR3 with reference TRBV5-8 and TRBJ2-1 gives the whole variable domain EAGVTQSPTHLIKTRGQQATLRCSPISGHTSVYWYQQALGLGLQFLLWYDEGEERNRGNFPPRFSGRQFPNYSSELNVNALELEDSALYLCASSLAGSSGSSYNEQFFGPGTRLTVL.

This clone came up many times. CDR3 loop: CASSYEYQETQYF. For the CDR3, the DNA is TGTGCCAGCAGTTACGAGTACCAAGAGACCCAGTACTTC. The chain links TRBV6-5 to TRBJ2-5; D is unclear. From germline, CDR1 is MNHEY and CDR2 SVGAGI. This CDR3 comprises 13 residues. V was trimmed by 2 bases and J by 0 bases, leaving 4 bases between them.

V usage is TRBV7-9 and J usage is TRBJ2-1; perhaps TRBD1 as D (5 bases). Germline V gene data show CDR1 as SEHNR and CDR2 as FQNEAQ (reference sequence). The germline V and J ends were trimmed by 5 bases and 3 bases, with 8 bases remaining between them. This CDR3 contains 13 residues. CDR3 sequence (DNA): TGTGCCAGCAGCCAAGACAGCTACAATGAGCAGTTCTTC. Translated: CASSQDSYNEQFF.

The genes are TRBV5-5 and TRBJ2-3; a weak D match, TRBD2 (6 bases). The CDR3 is 12 residues long. Germline V CDR1 and CDR2: SGHKS, YYEKEE (reference sequence). The V end lost 3 bases, the J end lost 11 bases, and 13 bases lay between the germline ends. This CDR3 reads CASSSDYPKQYF. CDR3 in DNA: TGTGCCAGCAGCTCGGACTACCCTAAGCAGTATTTT. The full variable domain, rest sourced from reference TRBV5-5 and TRBJ2-3, is DAGVTQSPTHLIKTRGQQVTLRCSPISGHKSVSWYQQVLGQGPQFIFQYYEKEERGRGNFPDRFSARQFPNYSSELNVNALLLGDSALYLCASSSDYPKQYFGPGTRLTVL.

This chain links TRBV2 with TRBJ2-4, with 7 nucleotides matching TRBD1. The CDR3 contains 15 residues. V shed 4 bases, J shed 7 bases, and the junction held 10 bases outside the gene matches. Germline V gene sequence: CDR1 SNHLY, CDR2 FYNNEI. CDR3 loop: CASSVLTGFGNIQYF. For the CDR3, the DNA is TGTGCCAGCAGTGTCCTGACAGGGTTCGGGAACATTCAGTACTTC. Drawing the rest from reference TRBV2 and TRBJ2-4, the complete variable domain is EPEVTQTPSHQVTQMGQEVILRCVPISNHLYFYWYRQILGQKVEFLVSFYNNEISEKSEIFDDQFSVERPDGSNFTLKIRSTKLEDSAMYFCASSVLTGFGNIQYFGAGTRLSVL.

Only one count was recorded for this clone. The J gene is TRBJ1-1, the V gene TRBV19; possible D gene TRBD1, 6 bases. Trimming took off 8 bases at V and 8 bases at J, with 18 bases between the two ends. CDR3 length equals 13 residues. CDR1 LNHDA and CDR2 SQIVND come from the germline V gene (reference sequence). The CDR3 loop is CASRDNPAAEAFF. CDR3 in DNA: TGTGCCAGTCGGGACAACCCAGCCGCGGAAGCTTTCTTT.

The chain uses TRBV9 and TRBJ2-1; no clear D gene. V was cut by 0 bases and J by 5 bases, with 12 bases left in between. The length of the CDR3 is 15 residues. Germline values: CDR1 SGDLS, CDR2 YYNGEE. The CDR3 loop reads CASSVGARLNNEQFF. The CDR3 DNA is TGTGCCAGCAGCGTAGGGGCCCGCTTGAACAATGAGCAGTTCTTC.

This rearrangement joins TRBV6-5 to TRBJ2-7, with D perhaps matching TRBD2 (7 bases). This CDR3 contains 15 residues. Germline V CDR1 and CDR2: MNHEY, SVGAGI. V lost 6 bases and J 4 bases, leaving 19 bases between the germline ends. CDR3 DNA sequence: TGTGCCAGCAGATTGACCAGCGGGACATTTTACGAGCAGTACGTC. Protein product: CASRLTSGTFYEQYV.

This clone was observed a few times. As DNA, the CDR3 is TGTGCCAGCAGCTCGGGACAGGGCTGGGGCTACACCTTC. It codes for CASSSGQGWGYTF. This rearrangement joins TRBV7-6 to TRBJ1-2, with TRBD1 matching over 9 bases. CDR3 length equals 13 residues. The trim removed 4 bases at V and 8 bases at J, leaving 5 bases unmatched. Germline V CDR1 and CDR2: SGHVS, FNYEAQ.

The chain combines TRBV2 with TRBJ1-1, with 10 nucleotides matching TRBD1. The junction had 3 bases not matched to a gene; V was cut back by 5 bases and J by 3 bases. Germline V gene sequence: CDR1 SNHLY, CDR2 FYNNEI. CDR3 length: 14 residues. The CDR3: CASSLTGGYTEAFF. CDR3 nucleotides: TGTGCCAGCAGTCTGACAGGGGGCTACACTGAAGCTTTCTTT.

This clone occurred once. This chain joins TRBV4-2 and TRBJ1-4; perhaps TRBD1 as D (5 bases). This CDR3 has 15 amino acids. V was pared by 4 bases and J by 5 bases, with 14 bases between. Germline lookup yields CDR1 LGHNA and CDR2 YNFKEQ. For the CDR3, the DNA is TGTGCCAGCAGCCGAGGCGGGACGGTCAATGAAAAACTGTTTTTT. Translated: CASSRGGTVNEKLFF.

The chain carries TRBV18 and TRBJ1-5; no clear D. This CDR3 comprises 13 residues. Trimming stripped 6 bases from V and 0 bases from J, with 6 bases between. Germline V lookup: CDR1 KGHSH, CDR2 LQKENI. The CDR3 spells CASSENSNQPQHF. In nucleotides, the CDR3 is TGTGCCAGCTCTGAGAATAGCAATCAGCCCCAGCATTTT.

The V and J genes are TRBV2 and TRBJ1-2, with 9 positions matching TRBD1. This CDR3 has 14 residues. Germline trimming cut 6 bases from V and 5 bases from J; bases unmatched to any gene: 7. From germline, CDR1 is SNHLY and CDR2 FYNNEI. The CDR3 DNA sequence: TGTGCCAGCAGCCGGACAGGGGAAGGTTATGGCTACACCTTC. Amino acid sequence: CASSRTGEGYGYTF.

The chain combines TRBV2 with TRBJ2-2; 7 positions match TRBD1. CDR1 is SNHLY and CDR2 is FYNNEI in the germline V gene. Germline trimming cut 6 bases from V and 1 base from J; bases unmatched to any gene: 8. The CDR3 has 16 amino acids. The CDR3 nucleotides are TGTGCCAGCAGCCTACAGGGGCATTTGAACACCGGGGAGCTGTTTTTT. It yields the protein CASSLQGHLNTGELFF.

This clone occurred once. The V gene is TRBV5-1, the J gene TRBJ2-5; a weak D match, TRBD1 (5 bases). Looked up from germline, CDR1 is SGHRS and CDR2 is YFSETQ. Trimming took off 4 bases at V and 4 bases at J, with 14 bases between the two ends. The CDR3 loop spans 14 amino acids. This chain's CDR3 is CASSKGLVGETQYF. The CDR3 bases are TGCGCCAGCAGCAAGGGGCTGGTGGGAGAGACCCAGTACTTC.

The rearrangement joins TRBV10-3 to TRBJ2-5; TRBD1 matches at 7 bases. With V trimmed by 1 base and J by 9 bases, 2 bases remained unmatched. CDR1 is ENHRY, CDR2 SYGVKD, per germline. The CDR3 is made up of 12 amino acids. This CDR3 is CAISELTGPQYF. The CDR3 DNA reads as TGTGCCATCAGTGAGTTGACAGGGCCCCAGTACTTC.

The chain joins TRBV6-6 to TRBJ2-1; D remains unclear. Trimming pared 6 bases from V and 8 bases from J, leaving 11 bases between. This CDR3 contains 12 residues. Germline V lookup: CDR1 MNHNY, CDR2 SVGAGI (reference sequence). The CDR3 DNA reads as TGTGCCAGCAGCCTAATACGGGATGAGCAGTTCTTC. Protein sequence: CASSLIRDEQFF.

This chain joins TRBV27 and TRBJ2-7, with a weak D call TRBD1 (5 bases). CDR1 is MNHEY, CDR2 SMNVEV, per germline (reference sequence). The V gene lost 6 bases and the J gene lost 2 bases, with 14 bases spanning the gap. This CDR3 has 14 residues. DNA for the CDR3: TGTGCCAGCAGCCCCCCCGGACACCCCTACGAGCAGTACTTC. This sequence encodes CASSPPGHPYEQYF.

The chain couples TRBV4-1 to TRBJ1-1; possible D gene TRBD1, 5 bases. Germline V CDR1 and CDR2: MGHRA, YSYEKL. The CDR3 contains 13 residues. Deletions cut 0 bases from V and 11 bases from J, with 13 bases between. CDR3 in DNA: TGCGCCAGCAGCCAAGATGTTGAGGGGAGGGCTTTCTTT. It encodes CASSQDVEGRAFF.

In the case of this clone: Mismatch with germline at one junction end may stem from a read error. The genes are TRBV7-7 and TRBJ2-1; D perhaps matches TRBD2 (5 bases). CDR1 is SSHAT, CDR2 FNYEAQ, per germline (reference sequence). The CDR3 contains 13 residues. In DNA, the CDR3 is TGTGCTAGCAGCTTAGCGTTTTCCGATGAGCAGTTCTTC. It yields the protein CASSLAFSDEQFF.

The chain recombines TRBV28 with TRBJ1-3, with a possible D match to TRBD1 (5 bases). Looked up from germline, CDR1 is MDHEN and CDR2 is SYDVKM. The CDR3 has 14 residues. V lost 6 bases and J lost 0, with 9 bases in between. The CDR3: CASSPGGSGNTIYF. The CDR3 nucleotides read TGTGCCAGCAGCCCGGGGGGCTCTGGAAACACCATATATTTT.

V usage is TRBV7-8 and J usage is TRBJ2-5; 8 positions agree with TRBD1. CDR3 length equals 14 residues. Germline V gene data show CDR1 as SGHVS and CDR2 as FQNEAQ. With 5 bases clipped from V and 3 bases from J, the junction kept 5 bases outside the gene matches. The CDR3 nucleotides are TGTGCCAGCAGCCTCCCGACAGGGGAAGAGACCCAGTACTTC. Its translation: CASSLPTGEETQYF.

This chain joins TRBV30 and TRBJ2-1; TRBD2 aligns across 10 bases. V was clipped by 1 base and J by 4 bases; unmatched bases: 4. The CDR3 runs 15 residues. CDR1 and CDR2 (germline): GTSNPN, SVGIG (reference sequence). CDR3 DNA: TGTGCCTGGAGTGATGGGACTAGCGTGTACAATGAGCAGTTCTTC. Residues: CAWSDGTSVYNEQFF.

This chain joins TRBV6-1 and TRBJ1-2; 7 nucleotides line up with TRBD1. Losses at the gene ends were 0 bases for V and 8 bases for J; bases not matched to a gene: 9. This CDR3 is 15 amino acids long. Germline loops: CDR1 MNHNS, CDR2 SASEGT. In nucleotides, the CDR3 is TGTGCCAGCAGTGAAGCGCACAACAGGGGTAACGGCTACACCTTC. It specifies CASSEAHNRGNGYTF.

The chain has TRBV2 and TRBJ2-3, with D perhaps matching TRBD2 (7 bases). CDR1 and CDR2 from the germline V gene are SNHLY and FYNNEI. The CDR3 extends over 16 amino acids. Trimming took 7 bases from V and 1 from J, leaving 18 bases between them. The CDR3 here is CASTVGGGGGTDTQYF. In DNA form, the CDR3 reads TGTGCCAGCACCGTAGGAGGGGGGGGTGGCACAGATACGCAGTATTTT.

This clone has just a few counts. The chain links TRBV18 to TRBJ1-3; D ambiguous. With 5 bases removed from V and 4 bases from J, the gap between germline ends came to 12 bases. Germline V CDR1 and CDR2: KGHSH, LQKENI. The CDR3 spans 14 residues. CDR3 residues: CASSSERRGNTIYF. The DNA of the CDR3 is TGTGCCAGCTCATCGGAGAGGAGGGGAAACACCATATATTTT.

This chain links TRBV7-2 with TRBJ1-1, with D maybe TRBD1 (5 bases). The germline V gene encodes CDR1 SGHTA and CDR2 FQGNSA. CDR3 length: 13 residues. V shed 4 bases and J shed 3 bases, with 9 bases lying between them. CDR3 in amino acids: CASSSSRDTEAFF. The CDR3 DNA reads as TGTGCCAGCAGCTCCTCCAGGGACACTGAAGCTTTCTTT.

V gene TRBV6-4 combines with J gene TRBJ1-4; tentative D call: TRBD1 (5 bases). Trimming took 5 bases from V and 0 from J, leaving 13 bases between them. This CDR3 comprises 16 residues. Germline V gene lookup returns CDR1 MRHNA and CDR2 SNTAGT. CDR3 loop: CASSPLRGATNEKLFF. The CDR3 bases are TGTGCCAGCAGTCCCCTTCGGGGGGCAACTAATGAAAAACTGTTTTTT.

This clone was counted once. The V and J genes are TRBV25-1 and TRBJ2-3; 7 bases are a match to TRBD1. The CDR3 loop spans 17 amino acids. V trimming: 1 base; J trimming: 4 bases; junction bases outside the gene matches: 11. CDR1 is MGHDK and CDR2 is SYGVNS in the germline V gene. The CDR3 loop reads CASSEWGDRAGADTQYF. In DNA, the CDR3 is TGTGCCAGCAGTGAATGGGGAGACAGGGCTGGGGCAGATACGCAGTATTTT.

V gene TRBV19 combines with J gene TRBJ1-4, with TRBD1 matching 8 bases. Germline assignment: CDR1 LNHDA and CDR2 SQIVND (reference sequence). Unmatched junction bases numbered 3, after V lost 5 bases and J lost 7 bases. The CDR3 is 13 residues long. The CDR3 bases are TGTGCCAGTAGTTCGACAGGGGTTGAAAAACTGTTTTTT. Its translation: CASSSTGVEKLFF.

The chain has TRBV2 and TRBJ2-7; D gene uncertain. CDR3 length: 12 amino acids. Trimming removed 9 bases at V and 3 bases at J, with 12 bases between. CDR1 is SNHLY and CDR2 is FYNNEI in the germline V gene. Here the CDR3 DNA reads TGTGCCAGACGCGTTAACCTCTACGAGCAGTACTTC. Its protein is CARRVNLYEQYF.